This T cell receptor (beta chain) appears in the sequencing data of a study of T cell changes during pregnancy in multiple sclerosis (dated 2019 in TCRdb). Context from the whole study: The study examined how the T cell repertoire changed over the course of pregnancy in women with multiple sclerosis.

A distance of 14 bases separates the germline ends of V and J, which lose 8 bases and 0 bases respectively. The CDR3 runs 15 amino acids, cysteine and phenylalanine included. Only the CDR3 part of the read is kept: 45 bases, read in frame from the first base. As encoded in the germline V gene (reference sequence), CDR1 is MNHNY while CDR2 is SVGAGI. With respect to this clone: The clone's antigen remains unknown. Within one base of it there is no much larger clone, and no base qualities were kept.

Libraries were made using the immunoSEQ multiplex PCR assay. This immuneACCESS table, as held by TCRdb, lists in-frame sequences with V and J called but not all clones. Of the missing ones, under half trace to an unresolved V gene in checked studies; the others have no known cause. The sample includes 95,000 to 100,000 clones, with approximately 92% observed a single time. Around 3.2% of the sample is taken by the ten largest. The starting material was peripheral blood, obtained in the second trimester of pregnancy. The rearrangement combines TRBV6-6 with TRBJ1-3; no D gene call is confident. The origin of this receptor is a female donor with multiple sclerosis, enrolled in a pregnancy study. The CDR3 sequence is CASGFLPPSGNTIYF. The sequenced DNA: TGTGCCAGCGGCTTCCTTCCCCCCTCTGGAAACACCATATATTTT.